Below are 27 T cell receptor beta chains sequenced from a single sample in a study of cytomegalovirus exposure and HLA in healthy donors. PCR was performed using 60 Vbeta and 13 Jbeta primers. Data came from immunoSEQ multiplex PCR; TCRdb stores just in-frame clones and leaves some out. The sample lists approximately 160,000 clones, about 82% seen once, with 1% in the top ten. The source material was PBMCs. The receptors were gathered from a woman between 45 and 65 years old in good health and CMV-seropositive.

The chain has TRBV6-6 and TRBJ2-7, with D hard to call. CDR1 is MNHNY and CDR2 is SVGAGI in the germline V gene (reference sequence). The CDR3 runs 14 residues. The germline V and J ends were trimmed by 0 bases and 4 bases, with 10 bases remaining between them. The CDR3 loop reads CASSYSTGRYEQYF. CDR3 nucleotides: TGTGCCAGCAGTTACTCCACCGGTCGGTACGAGCAGTACTTC.

This sequence joins TRBV14 and TRBJ2-5; D unclear. The J call may be mistaken, given a closer DNA end match to TRBJ2-7. The germline V gene has CDR1 SGHDN and CDR2 FVKESK. This CDR3 contains 13 residues. The CDR3 here is CASSQVELYEQYF. For the CDR3, the DNA is TGTGCCAGCAGCCAAGTCGAACTCTACGAGCAGTACTTC.

The chain has TRBV7-9 and TRBJ2-7; TRBD1 is a possible D gene (5 bases). This CDR3 region has 16 residues. With 3 bases removed from V and 4 bases from J, the gap between germline ends came to 19 bases. Germline lookup yields CDR1 SEHNR and CDR2 FQNEAQ (reference sequence). CDR3 sequence: CASSFISSGMGYEQYF. The DNA of the CDR3 is TGTGCCAGCAGCTTTATCTCTTCAGGGATGGGGTACGAGCAGTACTTC.

The chain carries TRBV5-6 and TRBJ1-5; D is possibly TRBD1 (6 bases). Germline V CDR1 and CDR2: SGHDT, YYEEEE. The CDR3 loop spans 15 amino acids. Between the trimmed V and J ends, which lost 4 bases and 2 bases, there was a span of 13 bases. CDR3 residues: CASSLGGGRNQPQHF. Here the CDR3 DNA reads TGTGCCAGCAGCCTCGGGGGGGGCCGCAATCAGCCCCAGCATTTT.

The chain employs TRBV7-3 and TRBJ2-5, with D perhaps TRBD1 (5 bases). Germline-derived CDR1 and CDR2 are SGHTA and FQGTGA. V was trimmed by 4 bases and J by 3 bases, leaving 9 bases between them. This CDR3 is built from 13 residues. CDR3 in amino acids: CASSSSREETQYF. DNA for the CDR3: TGTGCCAGCAGCTCTTCCAGGGAAGAGACCCAGTACTTC.

This clone appeared a single time. This chain joins TRBV6-5 and TRBJ2-1; D gene ambiguous. The CDR3 totals 15 residues. Germline V gene data show CDR1 as MNHEY and CDR2 as SVGAGI. The V and J ends lost 8 bases and 0 bases respectively, with 14 bases between them. The CDR3 loop is CASSGLPDSYNEQFF. CDR3 nucleotides: TGTGCCAGCTCGGGTCTCCCCGACTCCTACAATGAGCAGTTCTTC.

The J gene is TRBJ2-3, the V gene TRBV7-2, with 7 positions matching TRBD1. The CDR3 runs to 14 residues. V lost 5 bases and J lost 4; bases outside the gene matches: 6. CDR1 and CDR2 (germline): SGHTA, FQGNSA. The CDR3 region is CASSRQGISDTQYF. In nucleotides, the CDR3 is TGTGCCAGCAGCCGACAGGGAATTTCAGATACGCAGTATTTT.

This chain connects TRBV29-1 to TRBJ2-5; TRBD2 might be the D (5 bases). CDR3 size: 14 residues. The germline CDR1 and CDR2 sequences are SQVTM and ANQGSEA. Between the trimmed V and J ends, which lost 3 bases and 4 bases, there was a span of 15 bases. DNA for the CDR3: TGCAGCGTTGAGTTACGCACTAGAGGAGAGACCCAGTACTTC. Residues: CSVELRTRGETQYF.

The rearrangement uses TRBV25-1 and TRBJ1-3; 7 bases fit TRBD1. V lost 11 bases to trimming and J lost 2 bases; unmatched junction nucleotides: 9. Germline V CDR1 and CDR2: MGHDK, SYGVNS. This CDR3 spans 14 amino acids. CDR3 sequence reads: CAAKPTGTGNTIYF. CDR3 DNA: TGTGCCGCAAAACCGACAGGGACTGGAAACACCATATATTTT.

This chain uses TRBV10-3 with TRBJ2-1; TRBD2 is a possible D gene (7 bases). V was trimmed by 7 bases and J by 8 bases, leaving 18 bases between them. The germline CDR1 and CDR2 sequences are ENHRY and SYGVKD. This CDR3 spans 14 amino acids. CDR3 region: CAIKSGAGVDEQFF. The CDR3 nucleotides are TGTGCCATCAAGAGCGGGGCAGGGGTCGATGAGCAGTTCTTC.

This clone was observed once. J is TRBJ1-4 and V is TRBV2, with unresolved D. Trimming pared 7 bases from V and 8 bases from J, leaving 14 bases between. The germline V gene has CDR1 SNHLY and CDR2 FYNNEI. The CDR3 has 13 amino acids. The CDR3 DNA sequence: TGTGCCAGCACCGCCCCGACGGGAGAAAAACTGTTTTTT. It codes for CASTAPTGEKLFF.

The CDR3 protein is CASRLGQGGYEQYF. The DNA for the CDR3 is TGTGCCAGCAGGTTGGGACAGGGTGGTTACGAGCAGTACTTC. The chain recombines TRBV11-2 with TRBJ2-7; 9 bases map to TRBD1. The CDR3 runs to 14 residues. CDR1 and CDR2 from the germline V gene are SGHAT and FQNNGV. The ends lost 6 bases at V and 4 bases at J; junction bases unmatched: 7.

This clone has a handful of counts. This chain connects TRBV7-9 to TRBJ2-1, with 9 bases matching TRBD1. Germline trimming cut 5 bases from V and 5 bases from J; bases unmatched to any gene: 4. This CDR3 region has 14 residues. Germline V gene data show CDR1 as SEHNR and CDR2 as FQNEAQ (reference sequence). The CDR3 DNA is TGTGCCAGCAGCCCCCGGGACAGGGACAATGAGCAGTTCTTC. The encoded protein is CASSPRDRDNEQFF.

This clone appeared a single time. The CDR3 spells CASATGTGAYEQYF. CDR3 bases: TGCGCCAGCGCGACCGGGACAGGGGCCTACGAGCAGTACTTC. V usage is TRBV5-1 and J usage is TRBJ2-7; TRBD1 matches 10 bases. The CDR3 is 14 amino acids. Germline CDR1 reads SGHRS; CDR2 reads YFSETQ. With V trimmed by 7 bases and J by 2 bases, 6 bases remained unmatched.

This sequence joins TRBV14 and TRBJ1-6; the D gene is possibly TRBD1 (6 bases). From germline, CDR1 is SGHDN and CDR2 FVKESK. The length of the CDR3 is 15 residues. Between the trimmed V and J ends, which lost 1 base and 4 bases, there was a span of 8 bases. CDR3 in DNA: TGTGCCAGCAGCCAAGGGACAGCTTATAATTCACCCCTCCACTTT. This gives the protein CASSQGTAYNSPLHF.

In the case of this clone: Other DNA sequences from this sample encode an identical CDR3 as well. The chain couples TRBV27 to TRBJ2-7, with D possibly being TRBD1 (5 bases). The V gene's germline CDR1 is MNHEY and CDR2 SMNVEV (reference sequence). CDR3 length equals 14 residues. The V end was cut by 3 bases, the J end by 5 bases, with 14 bases between. Here the CDR3 reads CASSFRDRVNEQYF. The CDR3, as DNA: TGTGCCAGCAGTTTCCGAGACAGAGTAAACGAGCAGTACTTC.

The chain uses TRBV4-3 and TRBJ2-1; 9 bases match TRBD2. Germline V gene lookup returns CDR1 LGHNA and CDR2 YSLEER. J was trimmed by 5 bases and V by 4 bases; bases with no gene match: 6. This CDR3 comprises 15 residues. CDR3 nucleotides: TGCGCCAGCAGCCCCGGGTCTAGCGGGGACAATGAGCAGTTCTTC. Amino acids: CASSPGSSGDNEQFF.

V gene TRBV5-4 combines with J gene TRBJ2-5; 11 nucleotides align to TRBD2. The CDR3 covers 14 residues. The V segment lost 0 bases and the J segment 5 bases; nucleotides outside the gene matches: 0. Germline loops: CDR1 SGHNT, CDR2 YYREEE (reference sequence). CDR3 nucleotide sequence: TGTGCCAGCAGCTTGGCTAGCGGGAGGGAGACCCAGTACTTC. The encoded protein is CASSLASGRETQYF. Looking up the rest from reference TRBV5-4 and TRBJ2-5 gives the full variable domain: ETGVTQSPTHLIKTRGQQVTLRCSSQSGHNTVSWYQQALGQGPQFIFQYYREEENGRGNFPPRFSGLQFPNYSSELNVNALELDDSALYLCASSLASGRETQYFGPGTRLLVL.

The gene calls are TRBV6-1 and TRBJ2-1; TRBD1 matches 10 bases. CDR1 is MNHNS and CDR2 is SASEGT in the germline V gene. The junction had 0 bases not matched to a gene; V was cut back by 0 bases and J by 7 bases. The CDR3 has 14 amino acids. This CDR3 is CASSEAGQGNEQFF. CDR3 nucleotides: TGTGCCAGCAGTGAAGCGGGACAGGGGAATGAGCAGTTCTTC.

This chain links TRBV27 with TRBJ2-5, with 7 bases identical to TRBD1. Unmatched junction bases numbered 15, after V lost 3 bases and J lost 5 bases. Germline V gives CDR1 MNHEY, CDR2 SMNVEV (reference sequence). This CDR3 region has 17 residues. CDR3 bases: TGTGCCAGCAGTTTGGGGACAGCTCGGTTGGGAAGGGAGACCCAGTACTTC. This gives the protein CASSLGTARLGRETQYF.

The V gene is TRBV9, the J gene TRBJ2-2; no definite D call. Trimming took off 0 bases at V and 6 bases at J, with 9 bases between the two ends. Germline CDR1 and CDR2: SGDLS and YYNGEE. The CDR3 has 14 residues. The CDR3 is CASSVGGEAGELFF. CDR3 bases: TGTGCCAGCAGCGTAGGTGGAGAGGCCGGGGAGCTGTTTTTT.

This chain connects TRBV19 to TRBJ1-1, with a weak D call TRBD1 (5 bases). CDR3 length equals 14 residues. The germline V gene encodes CDR1 LNHDA and CDR2 SQIVND (reference sequence). V was pared by 7 bases and J by 5 bases, with 17 bases between. The CDR3: CASNTPGGGTEAFF. The CDR3 region has the DNA TGTGCCAGTAATACCCCCGGGGGGGGGACTGAAGCTTTCTTT.

The chain carries TRBV18 and TRBJ2-7; the D gene is possibly TRBD2 (6 bases). CDR3 length: 17 residues. Germline CDR1 is KGHSH and CDR2 is LQKENI. Between the trimmed V and J ends, which lost 0 bases and 0 bases, there was a span of 15 bases. The DNA of the CDR3 is TGTGCCAGCTCACCACCGTCAGGGAGGACCAGCTCCTACGAGCAGTACTTC. It codes for CASSPPSGRTSSYEQYF.

The rearrangement uses TRBV12-5 and TRBJ1-2; 7 bases match TRBD1. Germline trimming cut 1 base from V and 6 bases from J; bases unmatched to any gene: 8. The CDR3 totals 15 residues. CDR1 LGHNT and CDR2 FRNRAP come from the germline V gene. The CDR3 DNA sequence: TGTGCTAGTGGTTTGGGTGACAGGGCCCACCATGGCTACACCTTC. This codes for CASGLGDRAHHGYTF.

The chain's CDR3 is CASRDSNNSPLHF. The CDR3 DNA reads as TGTGCCAGTAGGGACAGTAATAATTCACCCCTCCACTTT. The J gene is TRBJ1-6, the V gene TRBV28; 7 nucleotides agree with TRBD1. The length of the CDR3 is 13 residues. J was trimmed by 5 bases and V by 9 bases; bases with no gene match: 4. The germline V gene has CDR1 MDHEN and CDR2 SYDVKM.

The chain carries TRBV7-3 and TRBJ2-7; 12 bases line up with TRBD2. CDR1 SGHTA and CDR2 FQGTGA come from the germline V gene. The CDR3 contains 16 residues. The V segment lost 6 bases and the J segment 6 bases; nucleotides outside the gene matches: 12. CDR3 nucleotides: TGTGCCAGCAGTAGGACTAGCGGGACTGCATCTAGCGAGCAGTACTTC. Translating it yields CASSRTSGTASSEQYF.

The J gene is TRBJ2-1, the V gene TRBV6-5; no reliable D call. V was shortened by 0 bases and J by 6 bases, with 15 bases between the two germline ends. The CDR3 totals 16 residues. The germline V gene has CDR1 MNHEY and CDR2 SVGAGI. This CDR3 is CASSYSQVRSVNEQFF. The CDR3 DNA follows: TGTGCCAGCAGTTACTCGCAGGTTAGATCGGTCAATGAGCAGTTCTTC.